These 31 T cell receptor beta chains came from one sample sequenced in a study of response to subunit inactivated influenza vaccine. A single record per CDR3 protein comes from TCRdb applying MiXCR to the RT-PCR reads. Of over 650,000 distinct CDR3 sequences listed, 18% are singletons. The sample here was PBMCs from blood, taken around 5 days after vaccination. Receptors originate from a man aged 45-65 years who received an inactivated influenza vaccine.

The J gene is TRBJ1-5, the V gene TRBV15; 7 bases map to TRBD1. J lost 4 bases, V lost 3 bases, and 6 bases had no gene match. This CDR3 is built from 15 residues. The V gene's germline CDR1 is LNHNV and CDR2 YYDKDF (reference sequence). The CDR3 DNA reads as TGTGCCACCAGCAGGCAGGGGGATCCGAATCAGCCCCAGCATTTT. Residues: CATSRQGDPNQPQHF.

The table lists this clonotype with a few counts. The CDR3 protein is CSATGFHEQYF. The CDR3, as DNA: TGCAGTGCTACCGGGTTCCACGAGCAGTACTTC. The rearrangement uses TRBV20-1 and TRBJ2-7, with D hard to call. V lost 4 bases and J lost 5, with 9 bases in between. Looked up from germline, CDR1 is DFQATT and CDR2 is SNEGSKA (reference sequence). The CDR3 has 11 residues.

This sequence joins TRBV7-8 and TRBJ2-7; 13 bases match TRBD2. CDR1 and CDR2 (germline): SGHVS, FQNEAQ. Trimming removed 4 bases from V and 3 bases from J; junction bases left unmatched: 15. This CDR3 region has 19 residues. The DNA for the CDR3 is TGTGCCAGCAGCTCTAAACTAGCGGGAGGGCCCATGGCTAACTACGAGCAGTACTTC. Protein product: CASSSKLAGGPMANYEQYF.

This clonotype has only a few counts. J is TRBJ1-1 and V is TRBV20-1, with D perhaps matching TRBD1 (5 bases). The germline V gene encodes CDR1 DFQATT and CDR2 SNEGSKA (reference sequence). The V and J ends lost 2 bases and 0 bases respectively, with 16 bases between them. The CDR3 totals 16 residues. The CDR3 nucleotides are TGCAGTGCTAGAAAGACAGCCCGGAGCTTGAACACTGAAGCTTTCTTT. Encoded protein: CSARKTARSLNTEAFF.

This clonotype was recorded many times. The CDR3 reads CSVQTDSNQPQHF. CDR3 nucleotide sequence: TGCAGCGTTCAAACGGATAGCAATCAGCCCCAGCATTTT. The chain links TRBV29-1 to TRBJ1-5; no firm D call. The V gene lost 5 bases and the J gene lost 0 bases, with 8 bases spanning the gap. The CDR3 is 13 residues long. Germline CDR1 is SQVTM and CDR2 is ANQGSEA.

The rearrangement joins TRBV4-1 to TRBJ1-4; TRBD1 might be the D (6 bases). The CDR3 spans 14 residues. Trimming pared 4 bases from V and 7 bases from J, leaving 13 bases between. Looked up from germline, CDR1 is MGHRA and CDR2 is YSYEKL. The chain's CDR3 is CASSPAGEAEKLFF. CDR3 DNA: TGCGCCAGCAGCCCGGCAGGGGAGGCTGAAAAACTGTTTTTT.

In its sample, this clonotype was seen a few times. The chain carries TRBV4-2 and TRBJ2-1; D is possibly TRBD1 (6 bases). Trimming removed 4 bases at V and 10 bases at J, with 23 bases between. The length of the CDR3 is 16 residues. CDR1 is LGHNA and CDR2 is YNFKEQ in the germline V gene. CDR3 amino acids: CASSLKTSRETGEQFF. The CDR3 nucleotides read TGTGCCAGCAGCCTAAAGACATCGCGAGAGACAGGCGAGCAGTTCTTC.

This clonotype came up a few times. The rearrangement joins TRBV3-1 to TRBJ2-5, with 7 bases matching TRBD1. This CDR3 region has 13 residues. With 5 bases clipped from V and 5 bases from J, the junction kept 5 bases outside the gene matches. Germline V CDR1 and CDR2: LGHDT, YNNKEL (reference sequence). CDR3 bases: TGTGCCAGCAGCTCCATACAGGGGGAGACCCAGTACTTC. It is translated as CASSSIQGETQYF.

The J gene is TRBJ2-1, the V gene TRBV7-9; unclear D gene. The CDR3 spans 12 residues. Trimming left V 0 bases short and J 13 bases short, with 10 bases between. The V gene's germline CDR1 is SEHNR and CDR2 FQNEAQ (reference sequence). This CDR3 reads CASSLAGASQFF. The CDR3 DNA follows: TGTGCCAGCAGCTTAGCGGGCGCGTCCCAGTTCTTC.

This clonotype occurred a few times. V and J are TRBV24-1 and TRBJ1-2; D not resolved. Trimming left V 6 bases short and J 4 bases short, with 11 bases between. Germline V gene sequence: CDR1 KGHDR, CDR2 SFDVKD. The CDR3 totals 13 residues. The CDR3 sequence is CATSSPAGYGYTF. DNA of the CDR3: TGTGCCACCAGTAGCCCTGCGGGCTATGGCTACACCTTC.

V is TRBV6-2 or TRBV6-3 and J is TRBJ1-6, with TRBD1 as a possible D gene (5 bases). Germline lookup yields CDR1 MNHEY and CDR2 SVGEGT. The CDR3 sequence is 16 residues long. The V end lost 6 bases, the J end lost 4 bases, and 16 bases lay between the germline ends. The CDR3 loop is CASRNSGTAYNSPLHF. CDR3 sequence (DNA): TGTGCCAGCAGAAACAGCGGGACGGCGTATAATTCACCCCTCCACTTT.

This clonotype was seen a few times. The chain recombines TRBV11-2 with TRBJ2-1, with 12 nucleotides matching TRBD2. The germline V gene has CDR1 SGHAT and CDR2 FQNNGV. Losses at the gene ends were 3 bases for V and 5 bases for J; bases not matched to a gene: 11. This CDR3 region has 18 residues. This chain's CDR3 is CASSFPLAGGPGDNEQFF. The CDR3, as DNA: TGTGCCAGCAGCTTTCCTCTAGCGGGAGGGCCGGGGGACAATGAGCAGTTCTTC.

This clonotype was found many times. One end of the junction is discordant with germline, which a read error may explain. J is TRBJ2-1 and V is TRBV5-1; TRBD2 agrees at 9 bases. The germline CDR1 and CDR2 sequences are SGHRS and YFSETQ. The CDR3 totals 16 residues. CDR3 nucleotide sequence: TGTGCCAGCAGTTTAGGAGCGGGAGGCTCCTACAATGAGCAGTTCTTC. It encodes CASSLGAGGSYNEQFF.

The sample holds many counts of this clonotype. This chain links TRBV12-3 or TRBV12-4 with TRBJ1-5; D unresolved. The CDR3 contains 15 residues. V was cut by 1 base and J by 0 bases, with 7 bases left in between. In nucleotides, the CDR3 is TGTGCCAGCAGTTTAGGGCCGAATAGCAATCAGCCCCAGCATTTT. Translated, it gives CASSLGPNSNQPQHF.

CDR3 bases: TGTGCCAGCAGTTTAGCTCTAGCGGGGGGACCTACGGGAGATACGCAGTATTTT. It yields the protein CASSLALAGGPTGDTQYF. This sequence joins TRBV12-3 or TRBV12-4 and TRBJ2-3; TRBD2 agrees at 11 bases. CDR3 length: 18 residues. V gave up 0 bases and J gave up 5 bases; unmatched junction bases: 10.

This sequence joins TRBV6-2 or TRBV6-3 and TRBJ2-6, with D possibly TRBD1 on 6 matching bases. Trimming took 7 bases from V and 4 from J, leaving 8 bases between them. The germline V gene encodes CDR1 MNHEY and CDR2 SVGEGT. This CDR3 has 13 amino acids. The chain's CDR3 is CASKGHGANVLTF. The CDR3 DNA reads as TGTGCCAGCAAGGGACACGGGGCCAACGTCCTGACTTTC.

The genes are TRBV6-5 and TRBJ2-7; D possibly corresponds to TRBD1 (6 bases). V was shortened by 4 bases and J by 3 bases, with 13 bases between the two germline ends. CDR1 is MNHEY, CDR2 SVGAGI, per germline. The CDR3 extends over 14 amino acids. The CDR3 coding sequence is TGTGCCAGCAGTTCCCTACCGGGACACTACGAGCAGTACTTC. This gives the protein CASSSLPGHYEQYF.

This chain connects TRBV24-1 to TRBJ2-1, with D uncertain. Germline CDR1 and CDR2: KGHDR and SFDVKD. With 1 base removed from V and 5 bases from J, the gap between germline ends came to 8 bases. This CDR3 contains 14 residues. In nucleotides, the CDR3 is TGTGCCACCAGTGATTTTCTAGGGAACAATGAGCAGTTCTTC. It encodes CATSDFLGNNEQFF.

There are a few counts of this clonotype. The chain recombines TRBV20-1 with TRBJ2-7; D gene uncertain. The germline V and J ends were trimmed by 2 bases and 0 bases, with 11 bases remaining between them. Germline CDR1 and CDR2: DFQATT and SNEGSKA (reference sequence). The CDR3 is made up of 14 amino acids. CDR3: CSARSRRDSYEQYF. The CDR3 nucleotides read TGCAGTGCTAGATCCAGAAGGGACTCCTACGAGCAGTACTTC.

This chain joins TRBV6-2 or TRBV6-3 and TRBJ1-5, with 7 bases lining up with TRBD1. CDR3 length: 20 amino acids. Germline CDR1 reads MNHEY; CDR2 reads SVGEGT. V was pared by 2 bases and J by 0 bases, with 16 bases of the junction left unmatched. As DNA, the CDR3 is TGTGCCAGCAGTTACAGTGTGGGACAGCTTGTTCTTCCTAGCAATCAGCCCCAGCATTTT. Encoded protein: CASSYSVGQLVLPSNQPQHF.

This sequence joins TRBV11-1 and TRBJ1-1; D gene ambiguous. Trimming took off 5 bases at V and 2 bases at J, with 6 bases between the two ends. Germline CDR1 reads SGHAT; CDR2 reads FQDESV (reference sequence). The CDR3 is 12 amino acids. The CDR3, as DNA: TGTGCCAGCAGCCCCCATAACACTGAAGCTTTCTTT. It codes for CASSPHNTEAFF. Full variable domain (missing parts from reference TRBV11-1 and TRBJ1-1): EAEVAQSPRYKITEKSQAVAFWCDPISGHATLYWYRQILGQGPELLVQFQDESVVDDSQLPKDRFSAERLKGVDSTLKIQPAELGDSAMYLCASSPHNTEAFFGQGTRLTVV.

This chain connects TRBV6-2 or TRBV6-3 to TRBJ1-1, with 8 bases fitting TRBD1. This CDR3 is 15 amino acids long. V dropped 8 bases and J dropped 4; count of bases not matched to a gene: 12. The V gene's germline CDR1 is MNHEY and CDR2 SVGEGT. The CDR3 reads CASQGAGIDGTEAFF. CDR3 nucleotides: TGTGCCAGCCAGGGGGCAGGGATTGACGGCACTGAAGCTTTCTTT.

The chain is built from TRBV7-6 and TRBJ2-6; D gene ambiguous. Trimming removed 1 base at V and 1 base at J, with 14 bases between. Germline CDR1 reads SGHVS; CDR2 reads FNYEAQ. The CDR3 consists of 18 residues. The CDR3 DNA reads TGTGCCAGCAGCTTAGGCGCAGCCCGGCGGTCTGGGGCCAACGTCCTGACTTTC. It encodes CASSLGAARRSGANVLTF.

This sequence joins TRBV12-3 or TRBV12-4 and TRBJ2-1, with TRBD2 matching over 8 bases. This CDR3 is built from 16 residues. The V and J ends lost 6 bases and 3 bases, in that order; junction bases with no gene match: 10. CDR3 residues: CASSPAGANHYNEQFF. CDR3 bases: TGTGCCAGCAGCCCAGCGGGGGCCAATCACTACAATGAGCAGTTCTTC.

The chain joins TRBV9 to TRBJ2-4; TRBD2 matches at 8 bases. With V trimmed by 1 base and J by 8 bases, 8 bases remained unmatched. The CDR3 has 15 residues. Germline lookup yields CDR1 SGDLS and CDR2 YYNGEE. The CDR3 DNA follows: TGTGCCAGCAGCGTAATAGGAACTAGCGGAGACATTCAGTACTTC. Translated: CASSVIGTSGDIQYF.

In this sample, this clonotype turned up many times. This chain uses TRBV29-1 with TRBJ2-1; 8 positions match TRBD2. The CDR3 totals 14 residues. CDR1 SQVTM and CDR2 ANQGSEA come from the germline V gene. V lost 5 bases and J lost 1; bases outside the gene matches: 4. CDR3 bases: TGCAGCGTTACCACTAGCGGATCCTACAATGAGCAGTTCTTC. This sequence encodes CSVTTSGSYNEQFF.

This rearrangement joins TRBV9 to TRBJ2-1, with TRBD2 identical over 12 bases. There are 18 residues in the CDR3. Per the germline V gene, CDR1 is SGDLS and CDR2 is YYNGEE. With V trimmed by 1 base and J by 4 bases, 9 bases remained unmatched. In DNA form, the CDR3 reads TGTGCCAGCAGCGTAAGACTAGCGGGAGCGGTAGGTTACAATGAGCAGTTCTTC. Translating it yields CASSVRLAGAVGYNEQFF.

This clonotype was seen a handful of times. The CDR3 nucleotides are TGCGCCAGCAGCCAAGATAGGGGGAGCTTTTATGAGCAGTTCTTC. Protein product: CASSQDRGSFYEQFF. The J gene is TRBJ2-1, the V gene TRBV4-3, with D possibly TRBD1 on 6 matching bases. The CDR3 sequence is 15 residues long. V lost 0 bases and J 8 bases, leaving 14 bases between the germline ends. The germline CDR1 and CDR2 sequences are LGHNA and YSLEER.

This clonotype came up a few times. The J gene is TRBJ2-6, the V gene TRBV4-3; D is ambiguous. V dropped 0 bases and J dropped 0 bases, with 6 bases sitting between them. Looked up from germline, CDR1 is LGHNA and CDR2 is YSLEER. This CDR3 contains 16 residues. The CDR3 DNA reads TGCGCCAGCAGCCAAGATACCGCCTCTGGGGCCAACGTCCTGACTTTC. It yields the protein CASSQDTASGANVLTF.

The genes are TRBV4-1 and TRBJ2-3, with TRBD2 as a possible D gene (6 bases). Germline V gene sequence: CDR1 MGHRA, CDR2 YSYEKL. This CDR3 region has 14 residues. The V gene lost 5 bases and the J gene lost 1 base, with 10 bases spanning the gap. The CDR3 bases are TGCGCCAGCAGCATCGGCGGGGGCACAGATACGCAGTATTTT. Translated, it gives CASSIGGGTDTQYF.

This clonotype has a count of ten or more. J is TRBJ2-3 and V is TRBV12-3 or TRBV12-4; the match to TRBD2 covers 14 bases. The CDR3 consists of 17 residues. The V and J ends lost 5 bases and 3 bases, in that order; junction bases with no gene match: 7. CDR3 residues: CASSPGLAGVWTDTQYF. The DNA of the CDR3 is TGTGCCAGCAGTCCGGGACTAGCGGGGGTTTGGACAGATACGCAGTATTTT.